Sequencing of this T cell receptor (beta chain) was carried out in a study of T cell responses to AZD1222 COVID-19 vaccine. Broader study findings: Only six or seven AZD1222 recipients tested seropositive at baseline. Increases in Spike-specific TCR breadth and depth were seen after two AZD1222 doses.

CDR1 is MDHEN, CDR2 SYDVKM, per germline. This CDR3 comprises 12 residues. V was clipped by 8 bases and J by 4 bases, with 12 bases between them. A remark on this clone: Its antigen is not identified.

Clones were sequenced by immunoSEQ multiplex PCR, and TCRdb holds only the in-frame ones, with some missing. The repertoire has around 80,000 clones, about 84% of them found once; the top ten carry roughly 8.7%. Sequencing used peripheral blood, obtained on day 0 of AZD1222 vaccination. The chain links TRBV28 to TRBJ2-7; no firm D call. This clonotype was sampled from an adult in good health. This chain's CDR3 is CASGWALYEQYF. CDR3 nucleotides: TGTGCCAGCGGGTGGGCGCTATACGAGCAGTACTTC.